The present TCR beta chain was sequenced within a study of blood T cell repertoires in COVID-19 (dated by TCRdb to 2019 to 2021). About the full investigation: Samples from collaborators originated in the United States, Italy and Spain and spanned both the acute and convalescent phases of COVID-19. Nearly every sample came with metadata listing a de-identified subject ID, COVID-19 status, age in years and sex. Subjects who had been exposed to COVID-19, were actively infected with it, or had recovered from it provided the deeply sampled blood TCRbeta repertoires that made up the dataset. Where available, HLA class I and class II types were obtained from metadata supplied by the sample provider rather than from assay-based typing. The repertoires were released in a freely available public database meant as a resource for research on the immune response to SARS-CoV-2. Samples came from the ongoing ImmuneRACE study (first 160 participants) plus 1,254 subjects from 6 global collaborators. The material from the prospective study consisted of cDNA or gDNA derived from T cells, B-cell-depleted T cells, or PBMCs. The paper as a whole reports these results and caveats: Clinical and demographic metadata were provided uncurated, with the amount varying by source and participant.

This clone was seen only a few times. Its recognized antigen is unknown. Base qualities are not provided; no much larger clone lies one nucleotide away. Reading from cysteine to phenylalanine, the CDR3 counts 15 amino acids. Just the 45-base CDR3 DNA is kept, in frame starting at base 1. CDR1 and CDR2, per the germline V gene, are LGHNA and YNFKEQ. V and J are truncated by 0 bases and 5 bases respectively, leaving an intervening sequence of 11 bases. The immunoSEQ Assay, a bias-controlled multiplex PCR, was used to amplify TCRbeta CDR3 regions from genomic DNA. The source study handled its data this way. Nucleated cell counts per sample were estimated from amplification of reference gene primers within the assay. To quantify the absolute abundance of each unique TCRbeta CDR3 rearrangement, sequence reads were collapsed and filtered. For each sample, productive Simpson clonality was calculated as the square root of Simpson's diversity index over productive rearrangements. TCRdb took this table from immuneACCESS and kept in-frame rearrangements with V and J called. Such tables lack part of the clones; where checked against another copy, unresolved V genes explain under half of the gap, and the rest is unexplained. V and J calls and clone size are copied from that table; D and trimming were computed from the DNA. This sample is represented by fewer than 200,000 clones; 70% to 85% of them were singletons. The ten largest clonotypes hold under 8.5% of the sample.

Whole blood was collected in K2EDTA tubes by collaborating institutions according to the institutions' own protocols. For TCRbeta analysis, collaborator samples were shipped as frozen whole blood, as isolated PBMCs, or as DNA extracted from either sample type. This receptor was identified in a human donor in a cohort sampled during active COVID-19. In this chain, TRBV4-2 is recombined with TRBJ1-5, with a tentative D gene TRBD1 over 5 matching bases. Sequenced sample: peripheral blood. The DNA sequence is TGTGCCAGCAGCCAAGATGGGGCTTCGGATCAGCCCCAGCATTTT. This gives the protein CASSQDGASDQPQHF.